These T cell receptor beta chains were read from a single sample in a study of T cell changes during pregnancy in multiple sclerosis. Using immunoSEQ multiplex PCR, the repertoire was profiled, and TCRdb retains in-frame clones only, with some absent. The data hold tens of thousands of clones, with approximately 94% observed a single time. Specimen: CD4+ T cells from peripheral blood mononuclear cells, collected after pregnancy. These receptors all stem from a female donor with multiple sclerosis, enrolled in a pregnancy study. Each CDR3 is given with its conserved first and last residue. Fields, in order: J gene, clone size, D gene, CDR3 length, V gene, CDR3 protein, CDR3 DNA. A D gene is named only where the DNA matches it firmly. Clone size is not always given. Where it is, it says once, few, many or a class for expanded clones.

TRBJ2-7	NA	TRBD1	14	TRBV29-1	CSVVSGQGTCEQYF	TGCAGCGTTGTTTCGGGACAGGGGACCTGCGAGCAGTACTTC
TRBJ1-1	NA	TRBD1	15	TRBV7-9	CASSIGQGVGTEAFF	TGTGCCAGCAGCATCGGACAGGGGGTTGGCACTGAAGCTTTCTTT
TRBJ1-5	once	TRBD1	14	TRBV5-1	CASSWTGSDQPQHF	TGCGCCAGCAGCTGGACAGGGTCGGATCAGCCCCAGCATTTT
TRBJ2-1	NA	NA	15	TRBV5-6	CASSRPTNSYNEQFF	TGTGCCAGCAGCAGACCGACTAACTCCTACAATGAGCAGTTCTTC
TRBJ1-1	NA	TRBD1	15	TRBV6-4	CASSARQGAVTEAFF	TGTGCCAGCAGTGCAAGACAGGGGGCGGTCACTGAAGCTTTCTTT
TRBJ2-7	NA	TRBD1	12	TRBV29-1	CSGRDRGYEQYF	TGCAGCGGCCGGGACAGGGGCTACGAGCAGTACTTC
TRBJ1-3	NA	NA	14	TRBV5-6	CASSVQGPGNTIYF	TGTGCCAGCAGCGTTCAGGGGCCGGGAAACACCATATATTTT
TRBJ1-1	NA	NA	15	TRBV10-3	CAISESEVLGTEAFF	TGTGCCATCAGTGAGTCCGAGGTCCTGGGCACTGAAGCTTTCTTT
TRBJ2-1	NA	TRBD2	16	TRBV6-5	CASSSTGGLAYNEQFF	TGTGCCAGCAGTTCAACGGGAGGCTTAGCCTACAATGAGCAGTTCTTC
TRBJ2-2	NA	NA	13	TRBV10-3	CAIRGHNTGELFF	TGTGCCATCAGGGGACACAACACCGGGGAGCTGTTTTTT
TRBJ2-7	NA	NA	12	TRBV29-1	CSVEGQGYEQYF	TGCAGCGTTGAAGGGCAGGGCTACGAGCAGTACTTC
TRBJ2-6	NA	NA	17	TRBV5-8	CASSRGHPQSRANVLTF	TGTGCCAGCAGTAGAGGTCATCCACAAAGTCGGGCCAACGTCCTGACTTTC
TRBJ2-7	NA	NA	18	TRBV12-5	CASGLVTLVAPAEAEQYF	TGTGCTAGTGGTTTGGTAACCTTGGTAGCCCCAGCGGAAGCCGAGCAGTACTTC
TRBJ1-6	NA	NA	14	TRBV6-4	CASSEGRGRSPLHF	TGTGCCAGCAGTGAGGGGAGGGGACGATCACCCCTCCACTTT
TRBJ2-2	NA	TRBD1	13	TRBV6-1	CASDRGNTGELFF	TGTGCCTCCGACAGGGGAAACACCGGGGAGCTGTTTTTT
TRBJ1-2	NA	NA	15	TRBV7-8	CASSFPMGGVYGYTF	TGTGCCAGCAGCTTCCCAATGGGGGGGGTCTATGGCTACACCTTC
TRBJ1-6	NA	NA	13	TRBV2	CASTPGTHSPLHF	TGTGCCAGCACCCCGGGGACTCATTCACCCCTCCACTTT
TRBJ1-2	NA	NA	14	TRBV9	CASSVGTGNYGYTF	TGTGCCAGCAGCGTAGGGACGGGGAACTATGGCTACACCTTC
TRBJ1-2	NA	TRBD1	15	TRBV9	CASSARDRGSDGYTF	TGTGCCAGCAGCGCTCGGGACAGGGGCTCGGATGGCTACACCTTC
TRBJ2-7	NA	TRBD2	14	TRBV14	CASSQGLAYYEQYF	TGTGCCAGCAGCCAAGGACTAGCGTACTACGAGCAGTACTTC
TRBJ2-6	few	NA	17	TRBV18	CASSPQKGNSGANVLTF	TGTGCCAGCTCCCCCCAAAAGGGGAACTCTGGGGCCAACGTCCTGACTTTC
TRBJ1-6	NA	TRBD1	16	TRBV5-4	CASNNRDRGFNSPLHF	TGTGCCAGCAATAACCGGGACAGGGGCTTTAATTCACCCCTCCACTTT
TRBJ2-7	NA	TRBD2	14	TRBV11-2	CASKGLALYYEQYF	TGTGCCAGCAAGGGACTAGCTCTCTACTACGAGCAGTACTTC
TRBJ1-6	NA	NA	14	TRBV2	CASSGPGDNSPLHF	TGTGCCAGCAGTGGACCCGGGGATAATTCACCCCTCCACTTT
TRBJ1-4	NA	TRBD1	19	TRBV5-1	CASSLAVLAGGIANEKLFF	TGCGCCAGCAGCTTGGCCGTGTTGGCAGGGGGGATAGCTAATGAAAAACTGTTTTTT
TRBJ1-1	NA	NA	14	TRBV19	CASSITRGNTEAFF	TGTGCCAGTAGTATAACCCGGGGGAACACTGAAGCTTTCTTT
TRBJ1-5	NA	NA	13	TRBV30	CAWSVTVNQPQHF	TGTGCCTGGAGTGTGACAGTGAATCAGCCCCAGCATTTT
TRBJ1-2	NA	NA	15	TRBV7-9	CASSLATQGPHGYTF	TGTGCCAGCAGCTTAGCTACACAGGGCCCTCATGGCTACACCTTC
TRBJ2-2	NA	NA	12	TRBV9	CASSVAGGELFF	TGTGCCAGCAGCGTAGCCGGCGGGGAGCTGTTTTTT
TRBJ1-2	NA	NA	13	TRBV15	CATSGDQGYGYTF	TGTGCCACCAGCGGAGATCAGGGTTATGGCTACACCTTC
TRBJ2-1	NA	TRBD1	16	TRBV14	CASSQGSGQGYNEQFF	TGTGCCAGCAGCCAAGGCTCAGGACAGGGATACAATGAGCAGTTCTTC
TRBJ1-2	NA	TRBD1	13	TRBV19	CATWTGGVRGYTF	TGTGCCACCTGGACAGGGGGCGTTCGTGGCTACACCTTC
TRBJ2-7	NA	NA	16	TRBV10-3	CAISESKAGATYEQYF	TGTGCCATCAGTGAGTCGAAGGCGGGGGCCACCTACGAGCAGTACTTC
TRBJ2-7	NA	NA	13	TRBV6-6	CASSYSKEYEQYF	TGTGCCAGCAGTTACTCGAAGGAGTACGAGCAGTACTTC
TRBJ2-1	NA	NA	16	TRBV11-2	CASSSGYKRPDNEQFF	TGTGCCAGCAGCTCAGGATACAAACGCCCTGACAATGAGCAGTTCTTC
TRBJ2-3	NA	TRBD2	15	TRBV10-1	CASSSGGVPTDTQYF	TGCGCCAGCAGTAGCGGGGGGGTACCCACAGATACGCAGTATTTT